This T cell receptor beta chain was observed in a study of T cell clonality in common variable immunodeficiency. Points from the study as a whole: CVID subjects had higher TCRbeta clonality than healthy controls, most marked in about a third.

Most patients and controls had Caucasian heritage. This clone was counted ten times or more. Its specificity is not known. The read terminates 3 residues ahead of where the CDR3 ends, so the germline J gene completes it. Sequencing used immunoSEQ multiplex PCR; TCRdb keeps in-frame clones, though not all of them. The record shows about 52,000 clones for this sample, with no singletons present. V trimming: 5 bases; J trimming: 7 bases; junction bases outside the gene matches: 11. CDR3 length: 15 amino acids. Per germline, CDR1 LNHDA and CDR2 SQIVND (reference sequence). The chain recombines TRBV19 with TRBJ2-3, with 8 bases fitting TRBD2. Sequencing was carried out using peripheral blood mononuclear cells. The receptor comes from a person aged 18 to 70 in good health. The CDR3 bases that were read are TGTGCCAGTAGTGGACGGGAGGGGGATACTCATACG. Translated, it gives CASSGREGDTHT. The full CDR3 protein is CASSGREGDTHTQYF.